These T cell receptor beta chains were read from a single sample in a study of blood T cell repertoires in COVID-19. Using immunoSEQ multiplex PCR, the repertoire was profiled, and TCRdb retains in-frame clones only, with some absent. The sample consists of around 60,000 clones, around 90% of them appearing once. Source material: peripheral blood. These receptors were taken from a human donor with active COVID-19. The donor label of this sample is uncertain. Both conserved end residues are part of each CDR3. The order of the fields is clone size, V gene, J gene, D gene, CDR3 DNA, CDR3 protein. The D gene is left open where the match is weak. Size is omitted from some rows. Given values are once, few, many or a class for expanded clones.

.	TRBV25-1	TRBJ2-1	.	TGTGCCAGCAGTGAATGGGGTACGGGATCCTACAATGAGCAGTTCTTC	CASSEWGTGSYNEQFF
.	TRBV7-8	TRBJ2-2	.	TGTGCCAGCCTCTCCGAAGAGCCGAACACCGGGGAGCTGTTTTTT	CASLSEEPNTGELFF
.	TRBV7-3	TRBJ2-7	.	TGTGCCAGCAGTTCCCTTAAAATCGGGTACGAGCAGTACTTC	CASSSLKIGYEQYF
few	TRBV15	TRBJ1-5	.	TGTGCCACCAGCCGACGACATCAGGCTGGTAGCAATCAGCCCCAGCATTTT	CATSRRHQAGSNQPQHF
.	TRBV24-1	TRBJ1-6	TRBD1	TGTGCCACCAGTGATTTTGAACAGGGGCCAAACTCCTATAATTCACCCCTCCACTTT	CATSDFEQGPNSYNSPLHF
once	TRBV12-3/TRBV12-4	TRBJ1-1	.	TGTGCCAGCAGTTTTGGCCCATCCACTGAAGCTTTCTTT	CASSFGPSTEAFF
once	TRBV9	TRBJ2-6	TRBD1	TGTGCCAGCAGCTCCCCGGACAGGGGGCTAAGTGGGGCCAACGTCCTGACTTTC	CASSSPDRGLSGANVLTF
.	TRBV9	TRBJ2-1	.	TGTGCCAGCAGCGTAGAGGGGGGGCCAGGCAATGAGCAGTTCTTC	CASSVEGGPGNEQFF
.	TRBV11-3	TRBJ2-3	TRBD1	TGTGCCAGCGCGGACAGGTTGGGGGATACGCAGTATTTT	CASADRLGDTQYF
.	TRBV6-5	TRBJ2-7	TRBD2	TGTGCCAGCAGCCCGGGCTCTAGCGGCGAGCAGTACTTC	CASSPGSSGEQYF
.	TRBV11-2	TRBJ2-7	.	TGTGCCAGCAGCTCCTCCCCCGCCTACGAGCAGTACTTC	CASSSSPAYEQYF
.	TRBV7-2	TRBJ2-2	.	TGTGCCAGCAGCCAACAGGGTTCGACCGGGGAGCTGTTTTTT	CASSQQGSTGELFF
.	TRBV19	TRBJ2-1	TRBD2	TGTGCCAGTAGTATAGCCGGACTAGCGGGAGAGAGCAATGAGCAGTTCTTC	CASSIAGLAGESNEQFF
few	TRBV7-9	TRBJ2-1	TRBD2	TGTGCCAGCAGCTTAGGAAGCGGGGATTTAAATGAGCAGTTCTTC	CASSLGSGDLNEQFF
.	TRBV5-1	TRBJ1-2	TRBD1	TGCGCCAGCAGCTTGGGGACAGGGGGCACCTATGGCTACACCTTC	CASSLGTGGTYGYTF
few	TRBV5-1	TRBJ2-7	.	TGCGCCAGCAGCCTCCTTTCGGGAGAAAGGTACGAGCAGTACTTC	CASSLLSGERYEQYF
.	TRBV10-1	TRBJ2-2	TRBD2	TGCGCCAGCAGTGGGGGACTAGCGGGATACACCGGGGAGCTGTTTTTT	CASSGGLAGYTGELFF
once	TRBV7-2	TRBJ2-3	.	TGTGCCAGCAGCTTCCTAGCGTCCGGCACAGATACGCAGTATTTT	CASSFLASGTDTQYF
once	TRBV3-1/TRBV3-2	TRBJ2-7	.	TGTGCCAGCAGCCAAGCAGGCAGTTCCTACGAGCAGTACTTC	CASSQAGSSYEQYF
.	TRBV7-9	TRBJ2-5	.	TGTGCCAGCGGCCGATCAGGGGAGGAGACCCAGTACTTC	CASGRSGEETQYF
.	TRBV7-9	TRBJ1-1	.	TGTGCCAGCAGCTTAGCGGCAGGGAACACTGAAGCTTTCTTT	CASSLAAGNTEAFF
.	TRBV7-6	TRBJ1-1	TRBD1	TGTGCCAGCAGCTTAACAGGGGTAGGGGAAGACACTGAAGCTTTCTTT	CASSLTGVGEDTEAFF
.	TRBV9	TRBJ2-1	.	TGTGCCAGCAGCCCAGGGTGGGGCTCCTACAATGAGCAGTTCTTC	CASSPGWGSYNEQFF
.	TRBV20-1	TRBJ2-1	TRBD2	TGCAGTGCTAGTGGGGGGCTAGCGGGCATCAATGAGCAGTTCTTC	CSASGGLAGINEQFF